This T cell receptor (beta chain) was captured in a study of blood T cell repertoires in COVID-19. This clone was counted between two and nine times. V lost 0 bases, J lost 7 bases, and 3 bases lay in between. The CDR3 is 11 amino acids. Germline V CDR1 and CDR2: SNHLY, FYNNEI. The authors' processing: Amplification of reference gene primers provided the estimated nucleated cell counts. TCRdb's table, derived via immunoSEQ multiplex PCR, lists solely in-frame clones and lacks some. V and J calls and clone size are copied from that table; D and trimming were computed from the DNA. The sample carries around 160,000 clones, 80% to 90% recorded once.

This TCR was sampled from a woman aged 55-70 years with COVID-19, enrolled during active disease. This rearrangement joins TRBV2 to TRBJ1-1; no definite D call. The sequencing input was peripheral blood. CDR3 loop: CASSEALEAFF. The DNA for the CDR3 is TGTGCCAGCAGTGAAGCCCTTGAAGCTTTCTTT. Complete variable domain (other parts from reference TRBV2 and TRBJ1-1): EPEVTQTPSHQVTQMGQEVILRCVPISNHLYFYWYRQILGQKVEFLVSFYNNEISEKSEIFDDQFSVERPDGSNFTLKIRSTKLEDSAMYFCASSEALEAFFGQGTRLTVV.